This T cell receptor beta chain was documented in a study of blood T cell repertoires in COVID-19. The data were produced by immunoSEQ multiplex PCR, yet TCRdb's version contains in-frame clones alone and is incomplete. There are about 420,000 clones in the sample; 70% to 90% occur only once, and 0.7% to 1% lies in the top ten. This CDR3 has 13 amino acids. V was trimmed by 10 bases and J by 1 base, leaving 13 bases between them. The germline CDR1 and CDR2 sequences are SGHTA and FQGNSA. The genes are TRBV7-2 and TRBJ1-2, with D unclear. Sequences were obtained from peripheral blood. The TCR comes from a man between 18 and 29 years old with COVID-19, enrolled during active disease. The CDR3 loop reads CANAVGLNYGYTF. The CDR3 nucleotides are TGTGCCAACGCGGTTGGTCTTAACTATGGCTACACCTTC.